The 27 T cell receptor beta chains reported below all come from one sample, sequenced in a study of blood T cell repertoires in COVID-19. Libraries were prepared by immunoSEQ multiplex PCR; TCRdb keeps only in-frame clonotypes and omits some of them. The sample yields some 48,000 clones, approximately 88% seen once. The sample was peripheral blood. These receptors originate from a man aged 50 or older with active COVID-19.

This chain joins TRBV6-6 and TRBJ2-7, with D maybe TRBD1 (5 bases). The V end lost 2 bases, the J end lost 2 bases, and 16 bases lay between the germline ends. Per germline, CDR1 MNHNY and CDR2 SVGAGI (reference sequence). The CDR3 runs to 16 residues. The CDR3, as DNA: TGTGCCAGCAGTTACACAGGTTCGAAGGCTCCCTACGAGCAGTACTTC. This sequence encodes CASSYTGSKAPYEQYF.

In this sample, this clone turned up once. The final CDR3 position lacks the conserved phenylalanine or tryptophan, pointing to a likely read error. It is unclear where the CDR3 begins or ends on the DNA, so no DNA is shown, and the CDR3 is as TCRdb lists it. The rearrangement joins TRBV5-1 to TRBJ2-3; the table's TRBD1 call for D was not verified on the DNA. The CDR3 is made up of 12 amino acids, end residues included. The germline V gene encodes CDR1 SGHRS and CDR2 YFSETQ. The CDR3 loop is CASSSDAEGQKS.

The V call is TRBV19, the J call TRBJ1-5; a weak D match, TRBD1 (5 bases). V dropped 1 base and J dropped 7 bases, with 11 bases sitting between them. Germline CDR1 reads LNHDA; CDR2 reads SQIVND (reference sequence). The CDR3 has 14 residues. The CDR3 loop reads CASSIGPRAQPQHF. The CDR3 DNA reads TGTGCCAGTAGTATAGGCCCCAGGGCCCAGCCCCAGCATTTT.

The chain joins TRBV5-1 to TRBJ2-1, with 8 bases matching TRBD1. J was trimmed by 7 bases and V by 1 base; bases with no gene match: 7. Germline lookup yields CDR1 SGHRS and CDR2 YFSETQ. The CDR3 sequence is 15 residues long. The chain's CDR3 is CASSLSRGLLNEQFF. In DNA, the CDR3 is TGCGCCAGCAGCTTGAGCAGGGGGCTTTTAAATGAGCAGTTCTTC.

This CDR3 reads CASSLVDPGLVFF. CDR3 nucleotides: TGTGCCAGCAGCTTAGTTGATCCGGGTTTGGTGTTTTTT. The chain recombines TRBV11-2 with TRBJ2-2; no clear D gene. Germline V lookup: CDR1 SGHAT, CDR2 FQNNGV. V dropped 1 base and J dropped 15 bases, with 15 bases sitting between them. The CDR3 has 13 residues.

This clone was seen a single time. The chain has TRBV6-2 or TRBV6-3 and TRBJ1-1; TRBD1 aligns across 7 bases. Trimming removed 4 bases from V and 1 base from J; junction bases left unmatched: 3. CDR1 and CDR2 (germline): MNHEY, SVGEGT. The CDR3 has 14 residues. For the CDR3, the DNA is TGTGCCAGCAGTTGGACAGGAGAGAACACTGAAGCTTTCTTT. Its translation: CASSWTGENTEAFF.

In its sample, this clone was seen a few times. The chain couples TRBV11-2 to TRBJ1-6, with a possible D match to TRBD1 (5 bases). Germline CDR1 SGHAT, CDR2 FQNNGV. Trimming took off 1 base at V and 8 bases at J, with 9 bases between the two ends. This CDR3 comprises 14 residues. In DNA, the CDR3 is TGTGCCAGCAGCTTAGGGCAGGGCTATTCACCCCTCCACTTT. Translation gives CASSLGQGYSPLHF.

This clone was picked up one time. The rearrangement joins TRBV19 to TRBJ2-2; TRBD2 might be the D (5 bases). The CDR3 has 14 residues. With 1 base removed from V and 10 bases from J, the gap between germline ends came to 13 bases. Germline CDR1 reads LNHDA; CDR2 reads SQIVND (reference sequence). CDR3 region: CASSIVSGSEELFF. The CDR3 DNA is TGTGCCAGTAGTATAGTTTCGGGATCCGAGGAGCTGTTTTTT.

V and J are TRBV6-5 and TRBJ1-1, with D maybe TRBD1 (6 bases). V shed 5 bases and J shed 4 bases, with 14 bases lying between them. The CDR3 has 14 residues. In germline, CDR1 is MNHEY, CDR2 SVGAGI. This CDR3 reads CASSKGTGITEAFF. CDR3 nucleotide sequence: TGTGCCAGCAGTAAGGGCACAGGGATCACTGAAGCTTTCTTT.

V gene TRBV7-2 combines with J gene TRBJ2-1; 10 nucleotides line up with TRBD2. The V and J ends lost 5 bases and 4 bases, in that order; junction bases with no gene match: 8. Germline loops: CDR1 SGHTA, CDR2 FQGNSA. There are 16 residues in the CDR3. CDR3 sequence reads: CASSPEAGGRYNEQFF. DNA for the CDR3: TGTGCCAGCAGCCCAGAAGCGGGAGGGCGTTACAATGAGCAGTTCTTC.

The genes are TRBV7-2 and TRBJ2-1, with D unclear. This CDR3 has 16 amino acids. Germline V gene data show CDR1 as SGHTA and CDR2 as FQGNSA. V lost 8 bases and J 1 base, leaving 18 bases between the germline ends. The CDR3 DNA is TGTGCCAGCCTAAGACCAGGTACCAGGTCCTACAATGAGCAGTTCTTC. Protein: CASLRPGTRSYNEQFF.

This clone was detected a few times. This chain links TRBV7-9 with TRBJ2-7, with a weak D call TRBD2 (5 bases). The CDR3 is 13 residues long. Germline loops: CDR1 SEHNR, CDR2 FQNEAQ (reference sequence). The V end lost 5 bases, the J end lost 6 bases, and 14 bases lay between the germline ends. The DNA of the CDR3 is TGTGCCAGCAGCGTAACCGGGGTTGGCGAGCAGTACTTC. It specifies CASSVTGVGEQYF.

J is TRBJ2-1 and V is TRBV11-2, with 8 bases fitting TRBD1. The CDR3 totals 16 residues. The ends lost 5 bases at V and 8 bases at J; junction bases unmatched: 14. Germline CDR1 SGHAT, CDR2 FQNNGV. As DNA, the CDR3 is TGTGCCAGCAGCCCCCTTATGGACAGGGCCCATGATGAGCAGTTCTTC. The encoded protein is CASSPLMDRAHDEQFF.

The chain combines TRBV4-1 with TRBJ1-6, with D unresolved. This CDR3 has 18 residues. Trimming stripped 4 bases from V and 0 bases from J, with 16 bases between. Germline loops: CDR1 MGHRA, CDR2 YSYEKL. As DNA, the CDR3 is TGCGCCAGCAGCCCGATTCTCGTGGGGAGCTCCTATAATTCACCCCTCCACTTT. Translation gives CASSPILVGSSYNSPLHF.

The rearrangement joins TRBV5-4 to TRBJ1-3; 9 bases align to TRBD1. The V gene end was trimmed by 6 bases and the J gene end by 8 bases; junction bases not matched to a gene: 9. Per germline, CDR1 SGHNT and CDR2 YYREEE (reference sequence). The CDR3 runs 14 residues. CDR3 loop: CASTVTGGSDTIYF. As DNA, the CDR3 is TGTGCCAGCACTGTGACAGGGGGGTCGGACACCATATATTTT.

CDR3 residues: CASSLQGASEAFF. As DNA, the CDR3 is TGTGCCAGCAGTTTACAGGGGGCATCTGAAGCTTTCTTT. V and J are TRBV12-3 or TRBV12-4 and TRBJ1-1; 8 nucleotides line up with TRBD1. The trim removed 2 bases at V and 6 bases at J, leaving 2 bases unmatched. This CDR3 has 13 residues.

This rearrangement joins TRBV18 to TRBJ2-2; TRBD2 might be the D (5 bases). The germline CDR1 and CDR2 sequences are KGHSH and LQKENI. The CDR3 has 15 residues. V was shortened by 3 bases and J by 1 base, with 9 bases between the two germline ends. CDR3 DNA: TGTGCCAGCTCACCGGGCGGAGGGAACACCGGGGAGCTGTTTTTT. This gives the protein CASSPGGGNTGELFF.

CDR3 nucleotides: TGTGCCAGCAGTTTATTGGAGGAGCAGTTCTTC. Translating gives CASSLLEEQFF. This chain links TRBV12-3 or TRBV12-4 with TRBJ2-1; D remains ambiguous. The CDR3 has 11 amino acids. The V gene lost 2 bases and the J gene lost 10 bases, with 6 bases spanning the gap.

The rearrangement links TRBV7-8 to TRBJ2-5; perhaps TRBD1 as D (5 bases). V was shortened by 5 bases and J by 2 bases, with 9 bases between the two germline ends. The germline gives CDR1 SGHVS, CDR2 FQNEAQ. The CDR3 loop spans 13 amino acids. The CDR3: CASSKTAQETQYF. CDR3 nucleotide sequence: TGTGCCAGCAGCAAGACAGCTCAAGAGACCCAGTACTTC.

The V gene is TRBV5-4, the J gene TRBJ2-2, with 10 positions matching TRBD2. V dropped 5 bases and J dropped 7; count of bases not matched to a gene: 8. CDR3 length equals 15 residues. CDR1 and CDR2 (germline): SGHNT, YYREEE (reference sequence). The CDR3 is CASRVELAGIGELFF. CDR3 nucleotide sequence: TGTGCCAGCAGAGTGGAACTAGCGGGAATCGGGGAGCTGTTTTTT. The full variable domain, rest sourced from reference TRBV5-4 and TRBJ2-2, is ETGVTQSPTHLIKTRGQQVTLRCSSQSGHNTVSWYQQALGQGPQFIFQYYREEENGRGNFPPRFSGLQFPNYSSELNVNALELDDSALYLCASRVELAGIGELFFGEGSRLTVL.

CDR3: CASSQGLATTGELFF. The CDR3 DNA reads as TGTGCCAGCAGCCAGGGACTAGCAACGACCGGGGAGCTGTTTTTT. The rearrangement uses TRBV3-1 (or the pseudogene TRBV3-2) and TRBJ2-2; 9 bases fit TRBD2. CDR1 is LGHDT, CDR2 YNNKEL, per germline (reference sequence). There are 15 residues in the CDR3. Trimming at V came to 3 bases and at J to 5 bases, leaving 4 bases not matched to a gene.

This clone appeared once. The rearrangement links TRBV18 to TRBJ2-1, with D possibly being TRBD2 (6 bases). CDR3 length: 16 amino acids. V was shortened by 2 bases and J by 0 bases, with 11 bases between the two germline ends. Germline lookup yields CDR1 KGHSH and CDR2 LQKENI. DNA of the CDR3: TGTGCCAGCTCACCAGGGCACGGGGGCTCCTACAATGAGCAGTTCTTC. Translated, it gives CASSPGHGGSYNEQFF.

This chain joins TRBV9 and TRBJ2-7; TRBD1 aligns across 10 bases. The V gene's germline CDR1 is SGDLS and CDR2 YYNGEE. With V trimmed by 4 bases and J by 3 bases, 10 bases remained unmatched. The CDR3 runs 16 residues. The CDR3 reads CASSTNPGQGSYEQYF. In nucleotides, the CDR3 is TGTGCCAGCAGCACCAACCCGGGACAGGGGAGCTACGAGCAGTACTTC.

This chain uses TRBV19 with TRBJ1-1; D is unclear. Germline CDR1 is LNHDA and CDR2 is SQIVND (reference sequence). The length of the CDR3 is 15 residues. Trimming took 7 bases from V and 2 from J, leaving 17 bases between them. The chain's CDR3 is CASIRRVTGNTEAFF. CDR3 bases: TGTGCCAGTATAAGGCGGGTCACTGGCAACACTGAAGCTTTCTTT.

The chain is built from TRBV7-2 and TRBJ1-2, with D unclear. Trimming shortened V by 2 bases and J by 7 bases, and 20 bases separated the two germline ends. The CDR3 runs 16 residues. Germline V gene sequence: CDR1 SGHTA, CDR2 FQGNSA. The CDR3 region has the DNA TGTGCCAGCAGCTTAAGTCTCGGTCAGGTCTTGCGTGGCTACACCTTC. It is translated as CASSLSLGQVLRGYTF.

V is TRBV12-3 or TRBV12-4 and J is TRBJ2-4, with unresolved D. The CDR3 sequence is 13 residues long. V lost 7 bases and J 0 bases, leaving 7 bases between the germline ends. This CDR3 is CASKERAKNIQYF. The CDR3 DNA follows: TGTGCCAGCAAGGAGAGAGCCAAAAACATTCAGTACTTC.

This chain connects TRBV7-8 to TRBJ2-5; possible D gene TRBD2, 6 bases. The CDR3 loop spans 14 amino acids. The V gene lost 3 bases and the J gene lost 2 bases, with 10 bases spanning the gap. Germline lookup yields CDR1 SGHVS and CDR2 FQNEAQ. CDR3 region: CASSFDGGQETQYF. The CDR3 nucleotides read TGTGCCAGCAGCTTCGATGGAGGGCAAGAGACCCAGTACTTC.